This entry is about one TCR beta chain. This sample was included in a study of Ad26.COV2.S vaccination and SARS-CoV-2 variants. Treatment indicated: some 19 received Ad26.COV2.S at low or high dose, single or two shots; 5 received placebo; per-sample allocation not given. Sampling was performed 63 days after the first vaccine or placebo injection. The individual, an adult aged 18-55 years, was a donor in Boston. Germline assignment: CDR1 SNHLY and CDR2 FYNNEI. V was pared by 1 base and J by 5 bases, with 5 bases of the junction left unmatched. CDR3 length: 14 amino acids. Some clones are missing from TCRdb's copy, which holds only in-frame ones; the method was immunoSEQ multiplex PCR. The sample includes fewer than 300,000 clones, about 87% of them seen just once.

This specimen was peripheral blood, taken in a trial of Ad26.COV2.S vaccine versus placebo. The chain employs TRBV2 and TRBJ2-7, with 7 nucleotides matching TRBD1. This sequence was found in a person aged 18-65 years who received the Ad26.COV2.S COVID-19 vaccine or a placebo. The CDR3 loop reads CASSEVTGSNEQYF. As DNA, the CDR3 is TGTGCCAGCAGTGAAGTGACAGGGTCGAACGAGCAGTACTTC.